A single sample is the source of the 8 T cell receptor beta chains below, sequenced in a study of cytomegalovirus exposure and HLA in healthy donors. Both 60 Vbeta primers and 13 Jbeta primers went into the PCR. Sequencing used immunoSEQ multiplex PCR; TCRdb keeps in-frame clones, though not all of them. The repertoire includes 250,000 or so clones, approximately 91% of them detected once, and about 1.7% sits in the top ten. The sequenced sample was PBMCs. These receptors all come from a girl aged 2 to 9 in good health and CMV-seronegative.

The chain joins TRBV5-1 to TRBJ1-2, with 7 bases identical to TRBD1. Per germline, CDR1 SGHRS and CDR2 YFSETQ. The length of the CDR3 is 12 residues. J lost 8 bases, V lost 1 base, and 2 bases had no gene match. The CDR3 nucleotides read TGCGCCAGCAGCTTGCAGGGGGGCGGCTACACCTTC. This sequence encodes CASSLQGGGYTF.

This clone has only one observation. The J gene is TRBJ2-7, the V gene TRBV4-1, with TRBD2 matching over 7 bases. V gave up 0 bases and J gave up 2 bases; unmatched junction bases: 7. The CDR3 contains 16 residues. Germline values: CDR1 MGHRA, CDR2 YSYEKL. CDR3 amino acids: CASSQDRWEGTYEQYF. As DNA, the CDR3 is TGCGCCAGCAGCCAAGATAGGTGGGAGGGGACCTACGAGCAGTACTTC.

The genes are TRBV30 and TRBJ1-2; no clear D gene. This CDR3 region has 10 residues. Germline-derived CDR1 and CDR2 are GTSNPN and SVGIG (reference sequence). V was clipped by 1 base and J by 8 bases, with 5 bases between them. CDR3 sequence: CAWSGQGYTF. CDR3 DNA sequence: TGTGCCTGGAGTGGGCAGGGCTACACCTTC.

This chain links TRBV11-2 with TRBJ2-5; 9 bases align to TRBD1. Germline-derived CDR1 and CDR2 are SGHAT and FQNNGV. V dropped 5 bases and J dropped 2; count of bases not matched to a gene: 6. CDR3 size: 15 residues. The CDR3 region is CASSAQGAQQETQYF. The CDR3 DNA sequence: TGTGCCAGCAGCGCACAGGGGGCTCAGCAAGAGACCCAGTACTTC.

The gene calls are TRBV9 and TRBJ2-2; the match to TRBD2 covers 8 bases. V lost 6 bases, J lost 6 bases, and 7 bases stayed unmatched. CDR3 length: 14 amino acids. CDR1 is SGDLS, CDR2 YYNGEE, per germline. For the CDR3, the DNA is TGTGCCAGCACCCTCGGGGGGGCCGCCGGGGAGCTGTTTTTT. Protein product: CASTLGGAAGELFF.

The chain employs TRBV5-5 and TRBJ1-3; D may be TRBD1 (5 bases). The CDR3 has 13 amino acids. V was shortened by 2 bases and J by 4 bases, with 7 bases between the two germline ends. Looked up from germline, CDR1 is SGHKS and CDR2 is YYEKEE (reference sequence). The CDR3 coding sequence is TGTGCCAGCAGCTTACCAGGGGGAAACACCATATATTTT. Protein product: CASSLPGGNTIYF.

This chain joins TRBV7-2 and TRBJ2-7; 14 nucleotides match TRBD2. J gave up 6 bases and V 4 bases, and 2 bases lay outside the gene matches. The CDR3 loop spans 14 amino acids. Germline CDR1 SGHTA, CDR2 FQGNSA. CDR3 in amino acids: CASSSGTSGSEQYF. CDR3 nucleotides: TGTGCCAGCAGCTCCGGGACTAGCGGGAGCGAGCAGTACTTC.

CDR3: CASSLVEAGGANDEQYF. CDR3 nucleotide sequence: TGTGCCAGCAGCTTAGTCGAGGCAGGGGGCGCGAACGACGAGCAGTACTTC. The chain combines TRBV7-6 with TRBJ2-7; 8 positions agree with TRBD1. CDR3 length: 17 residues. Trimming removed 1 base from V and 5 bases from J; junction bases left unmatched: 13. Germline CDR1 SGHVS, CDR2 FNYEAQ.